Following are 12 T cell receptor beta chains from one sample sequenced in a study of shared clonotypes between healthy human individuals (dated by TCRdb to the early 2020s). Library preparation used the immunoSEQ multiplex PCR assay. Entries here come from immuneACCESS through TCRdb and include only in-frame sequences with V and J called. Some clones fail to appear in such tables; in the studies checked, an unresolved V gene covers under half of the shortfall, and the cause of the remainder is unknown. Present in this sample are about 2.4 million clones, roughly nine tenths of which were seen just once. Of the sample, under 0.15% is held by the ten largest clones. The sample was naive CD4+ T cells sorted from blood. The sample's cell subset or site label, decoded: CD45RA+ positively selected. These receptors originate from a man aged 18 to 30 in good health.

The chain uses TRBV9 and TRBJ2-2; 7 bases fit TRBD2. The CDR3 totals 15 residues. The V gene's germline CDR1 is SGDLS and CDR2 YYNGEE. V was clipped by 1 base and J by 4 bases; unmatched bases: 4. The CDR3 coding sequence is TGTGCCAGCAGCGTACTAGCGGACCTCACCGGGGAGCTGTTTTTT. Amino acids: CASSVLADLTGELFF.

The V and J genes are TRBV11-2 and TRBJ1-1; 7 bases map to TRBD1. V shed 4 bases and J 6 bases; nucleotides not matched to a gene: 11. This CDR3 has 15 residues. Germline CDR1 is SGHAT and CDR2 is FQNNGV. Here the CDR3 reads CASSSRGLKSSEAFF. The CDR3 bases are TGTGCCAGCAGCTCAAGGGGGCTGAAGAGCTCTGAAGCTTTCTTT.

CDR3 in DNA: TGTGCCAGCAGCCAAGGGGGCAGGGGGAAGACTGAAGCTTTCTTT. Translating it yields CASSQGGRGKTEAFF. The chain recombines TRBV14 with TRBJ1-1; 7 nucleotides line up with TRBD1. The length of the CDR3 is 15 residues. Germline-derived CDR1 and CDR2 are SGHDN and FVKESK. The J segment lost 5 bases and the V segment lost 1 base, leaving 7 bases of the junction unmatched.

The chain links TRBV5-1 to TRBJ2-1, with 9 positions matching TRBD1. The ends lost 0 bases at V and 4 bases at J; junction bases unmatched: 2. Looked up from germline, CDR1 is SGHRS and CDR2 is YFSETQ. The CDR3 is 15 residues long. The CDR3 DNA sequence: TGCGCCAGCAGCTTGGTTGGGACAGGGTACAATGAGCAGTTCTTC. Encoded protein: CASSLVGTGYNEQFF.

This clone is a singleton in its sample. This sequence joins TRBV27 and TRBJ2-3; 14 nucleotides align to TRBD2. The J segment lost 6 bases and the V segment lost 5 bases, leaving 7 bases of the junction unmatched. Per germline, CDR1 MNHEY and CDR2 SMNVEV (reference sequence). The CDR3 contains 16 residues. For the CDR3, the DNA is TGTGCCAGCAGTGTGACTAGCGGGGGGGCCTTTGATACGCAGTATTTT. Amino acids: CASSVTSGGAFDTQYF.

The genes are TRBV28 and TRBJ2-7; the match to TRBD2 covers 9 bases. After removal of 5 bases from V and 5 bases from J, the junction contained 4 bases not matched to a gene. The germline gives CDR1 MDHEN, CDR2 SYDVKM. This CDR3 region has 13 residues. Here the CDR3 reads CASSVRTSDEQYF. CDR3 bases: TGTGCCAGCAGTGTCAGGACTAGCGACGAGCAGTACTTC.

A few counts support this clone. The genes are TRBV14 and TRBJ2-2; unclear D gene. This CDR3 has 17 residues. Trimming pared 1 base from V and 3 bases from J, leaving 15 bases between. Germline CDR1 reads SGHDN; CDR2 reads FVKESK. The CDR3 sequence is CASSQGRLGRYTGELFF. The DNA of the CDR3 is TGTGCCAGCAGCCAAGGACGACTTGGGCGATACACCGGGGAGCTGTTTTTT.

The chain's CDR3 is CASSMGEGVAGNQPQHF. The CDR3 DNA follows: TGTGCCAGTAGTATGGGGGAGGGGGTCGCGGGCAATCAGCCCCAGCATTTT. The gene calls are TRBV19 and TRBJ1-5, with D maybe TRBD1 (6 bases). The CDR3 loop spans 17 amino acids. V gave up 3 bases and J gave up 2 bases, with 17 bases separating them. Germline lookup yields CDR1 LNHDA and CDR2 SQIVND (reference sequence).

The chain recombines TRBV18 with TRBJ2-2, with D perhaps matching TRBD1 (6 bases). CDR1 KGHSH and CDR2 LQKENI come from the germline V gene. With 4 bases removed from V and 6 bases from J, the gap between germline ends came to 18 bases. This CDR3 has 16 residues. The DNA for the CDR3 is TGTGCCAGCTCACGCGAATCACAGGGTGTGGCCGGGGAGCTGTTTTTT. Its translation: CASSRESQGVAGELFF.

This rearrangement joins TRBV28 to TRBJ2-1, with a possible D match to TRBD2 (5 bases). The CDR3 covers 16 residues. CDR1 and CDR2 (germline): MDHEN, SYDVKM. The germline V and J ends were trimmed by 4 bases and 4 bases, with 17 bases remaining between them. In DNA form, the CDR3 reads TGTGCCAGCAGTTCCCTCTCGGGGTCGAGGTACAATGAGCAGTTCTTC. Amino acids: CASSSLSGSRYNEQFF.

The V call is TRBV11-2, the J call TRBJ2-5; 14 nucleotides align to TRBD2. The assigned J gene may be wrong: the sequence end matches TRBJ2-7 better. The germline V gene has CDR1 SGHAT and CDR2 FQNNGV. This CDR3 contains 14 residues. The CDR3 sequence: CASRRLAGGSEQYF. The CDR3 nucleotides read TGTGCCAGCAGAAGACTAGCGGGAGGGAGCGAGCAGTACTTC.

The CDR3 DNA is TGTGCCAGCAGCTTGGGCCCTAGCGGGAGCTGGGAGACCCAGTACTTC. It specifies CASSLGPSGSWETQYF. The V gene is TRBV5-6, the J gene TRBJ2-5, with 10 nucleotides matching TRBD2. The germline V gene encodes CDR1 SGHDT and CDR2 YYEEEE. This CDR3 has 16 amino acids. V gave up 0 bases and J gave up 5 bases; unmatched junction bases: 7.